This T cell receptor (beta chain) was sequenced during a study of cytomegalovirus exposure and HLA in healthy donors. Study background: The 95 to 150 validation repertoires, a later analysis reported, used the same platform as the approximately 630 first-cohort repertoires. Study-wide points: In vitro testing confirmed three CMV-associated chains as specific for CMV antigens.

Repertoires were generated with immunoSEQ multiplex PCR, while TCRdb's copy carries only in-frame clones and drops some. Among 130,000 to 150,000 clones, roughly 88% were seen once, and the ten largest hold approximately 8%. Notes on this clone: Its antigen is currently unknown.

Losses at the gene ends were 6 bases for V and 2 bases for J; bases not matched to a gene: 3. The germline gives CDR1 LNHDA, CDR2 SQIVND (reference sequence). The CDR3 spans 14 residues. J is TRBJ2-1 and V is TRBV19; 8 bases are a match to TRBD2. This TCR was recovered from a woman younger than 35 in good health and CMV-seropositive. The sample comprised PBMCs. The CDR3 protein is CASSGRGPYNEQFF. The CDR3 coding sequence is TGTGCCAGTAGCGGGAGGGGACCCTACAATGAGCAGTTCTTC.